The 17 T cell receptor beta chains below were found in one sample sequenced in a study of CD4 and CD8 cells across lung adenocarcinoma regions. One entry per CDR3 protein results from TCRdb running MiXCR on the PCR reads. Of 3,500 to 4,000 distinct CDR3 sequences listed, roughly three fifths are singletons. The sample comprised CD4+ T cells from the margin of a lung tumor. All receptors derive from a female donor with lung adenocarcinoma. The CD4 and CD8 labels of this study may be unreliable.

The V gene is TRBV27, the J gene TRBJ2-1, with 13 nucleotides matching TRBD2. The CDR3 is 15 residues long. From germline, CDR1 is MNHEY and CDR2 SMNVEV (reference sequence). V lost 5 bases and J lost 3; bases outside the gene matches: 1. CDR3 sequence: CASSRTSGGYNEQFF. The DNA of the CDR3 is TGTGCCAGCAGTCGGACTAGCGGGGGCTACAATGAGCAGTTCTTC.

The DNA for the CDR3 is TGTGCCAGCCATTCTCCAAAGCGGGGGCCGGTGGATGAGCAGTTCTTC. It yields the protein CASHSPKRGPVDEQFF. The chain carries TRBV7-2 and TRBJ2-1, with TRBD2 matching 8 bases. CDR3 length: 16 amino acids. Per germline, CDR1 SGHTA and CDR2 FQGNSA. V dropped 8 bases and J dropped 8; count of bases not matched to a gene: 17.

This clonotype appeared a few times. This chain connects TRBV6-1 to TRBJ2-1; TRBD2 matches at 9 bases. The CDR3 runs 16 residues. With 0 bases clipped from V and 4 bases from J, the junction kept 4 bases outside the gene matches. Per germline, CDR1 MNHNS and CDR2 SASEGT. Here the CDR3 DNA reads TGTGCCAGCAGTGAAGCCGGGACTAGCTTTTACAATGAGCAGTTCTTC. Translating it yields CASSEAGTSFYNEQFF.

The chain uses TRBV6-5 and TRBJ2-7; perhaps TRBD1 as D (6 bases). CDR1 is MNHEY, CDR2 SVGAGI, per germline. Trimming cost V 0 bases and J 4 bases, with 7 bases left between them. The length of the CDR3 is 13 residues. CDR3 amino acids: CASSYSTGYEQYF. CDR3 nucleotides: TGTGCCAGCAGTTACTCGACAGGTTACGAGCAGTACTTC.

The V gene is TRBV7-2, the J gene TRBJ2-7; D uncertain. The germline V gene encodes CDR1 SGHTA and CDR2 FQGNSA. Trimming removed 5 bases at V and 3 bases at J, with 11 bases between. The CDR3 has 13 residues. CDR3 region: CASSPQKNYEQYV. CDR3 sequence (DNA): TGTGCCAGCAGCCCACAAAAGAACTACGAGCAGTACGTC.

This clonotype was seen more than once but under ten times. The CDR3 DNA follows: TGTGCCTGGAATGGCGGGTCAAAGACCCAGTACTTC. This gives the protein CAWNGGSKTQYF. The chain carries TRBV30 and TRBJ2-5, with D tentatively TRBD2 (5 bases). The CDR3 covers 12 residues. The germline V gene has CDR1 GTSNPN and CDR2 SVGIG (reference sequence). Trimming removed 4 bases at V and 6 bases at J, with 12 bases between.

Judged by abundance, this clonotype is medium-sized. The chain uses TRBV6-1 and TRBJ2-7, with 7 bases aligning to TRBD1. In germline, CDR1 is MNHNS, CDR2 SASEGT. The CDR3 runs to 15 residues. J lost 1 base, V lost 1 base, and 4 bases had no gene match. The CDR3 spells CASSEEEGASYEQYF. The DNA for the CDR3 is TGTGCCAGCAGTGAAGAAGAGGGGGCGTCCTACGAGCAGTACTTC.

This clonotype was seen more than once but under ten times. The chain joins TRBV12-3 or TRBV12-4 to TRBJ1-2; 8 nucleotides line up with TRBD1. CDR3 size: 15 residues. Trimming took 7 bases from V and 2 from J; bases not matched to a gene: 9. CDR3 bases: TGTGCCAGCACTGAAGGACAGGGAAGAAACTATGGCTACACCTTC. Protein: CASTEGQGRNYGYTF.

The chain links TRBV7-8 to TRBJ2-7; D tentatively reads TRBD1 or TRBD2 (6 bases each). Trimming took 1 base from V and 6 from J, leaving 19 bases between them. Looked up from germline, CDR1 is SGHVS and CDR2 is FQNEAQ. The CDR3 is 16 residues long. CDR3 coding DNA: TGTGCCAGCAGCTTAGGGGGGGCCGGGACCCCTAGCGAGCAGTACTTC. Translating gives CASSLGGAGTPSEQYF. Full variable domain (remainder filled in from reference TRBV7-8 and TRBJ2-7): GAGVSQSPRYKVAKRGQDVALRCDPISGHVSLFWYQQALGQGPEFLTYFQNEAQLDKSGLPSDRFFAERPEGSVSTLKIQRTQQEDSAVYLCASSLGGAGTPSEQYFGPGTRLTVT.

CDR3 residues: CASSDLEGGKNIQYF. CDR3 in DNA: TGTGCCAGCAGCGACCTTGAGGGGGGAAAAAACATTCAGTACTTC. This chain joins TRBV6-1 and TRBJ2-4; D may be TRBD1 or TRBD2 (6 bases each). Germline V lookup: CDR1 MNHNS, CDR2 SASEGT. CDR3 size: 15 residues. V shed 6 bases and J shed 4 bases, with 16 bases lying between them.

The V call is TRBV27, the J call TRBJ1-2; 7 bases match TRBD1. The CDR3 is 15 residues long. The V gene's germline CDR1 is MNHEY and CDR2 SMNVEV (reference sequence). The V segment lost 5 bases and the J segment 7 bases; nucleotides outside the gene matches: 13. CDR3 coding DNA: TGTGCCAGCAGTCCGACCCTAGGGGGCTTCTTTGGCTACACCTTC. It yields the protein CASSPTLGGFFGYTF.

The genes are TRBV10-2 and TRBJ2-1; D gene unclear. The J call may be faulty, since TRBJ2-7 better matches the DNA end. The CDR3 is made up of 15 amino acids. In germline, CDR1 is WSHSY, CDR2 SAAADI. The CDR3 loop reads CASRDFNLDLYEQYF. CDR3 bases: TGCGCCAGCAGAGATTTTAACCTAGACCTCTACGAGCAGTACTTC.

This chain connects TRBV6-1 to TRBJ2-4; D not resolved. The closer fit of TRBJ2-3 to the DNA end suggests the J call may be wrong. This CDR3 contains 14 residues. Germline CDR1 MNHNS, CDR2 SASEGT. The CDR3 loop reads CASLMRSSTDIQYF. In nucleotides, the CDR3 is TGTGCCAGCTTGATGAGGAGTTCAACAGACATTCAGTATTTT.

The chain employs TRBV6-1 and TRBJ2-5, with D perhaps matching TRBD1 (6 bases). Judging by the DNA end, TRBJ2-7 fits better; the J call may be wrong. The germline V gene encodes CDR1 MNHNS and CDR2 SASEGT. This CDR3 is 15 amino acids long. The CDR3 reads CASTTVAGARGEQYF. The CDR3 nucleotides are TGTGCCAGCACGACCGTGGCAGGGGCTCGTGGCGAGCAGTACTTC.

This chain uses TRBV27 with TRBJ2-3; D unclear. This CDR3 region has 11 residues. CDR1 is MNHEY and CDR2 is SMNVEV in the germline V gene (reference sequence). The V gene lost 8 bases and the J gene lost 4 bases, with 7 bases spanning the gap. The CDR3 is CASGPPDTQYF. The CDR3 DNA reads TGTGCCAGCGGTCCTCCAGATACGCAGTATTTT.

Written as DNA, the CDR3 is TGTGCCTGGACGAATCGGGAGACCCAGTACTTC. Protein: CAWTNRETQYF. The rearrangement joins TRBV30 to TRBJ2-1; D unclear. Judging by the DNA end, TRBJ2-5 fits better; the J call may be wrong. The CDR3 is made up of 11 amino acids. Germline V gene lookup returns CDR1 GTSNPN and CDR2 SVGIG (reference sequence).

V is TRBV6-1 and J is TRBJ2-1; maybe TRBD1 (5 bases). This CDR3 is built from 15 residues. V was shortened by 4 bases and J by 10 bases, with 20 bases between the two germline ends. CDR1 MNHNS and CDR2 SASEGT come from the germline V gene. CDR3: CASSALEGVPYEQFF. CDR3 coding DNA: TGTGCCAGCAGTGCCTTAGAAGGGGTCCCCTACGAGCAGTTCTTC.